This entry concerns a single TCR beta chain. The antigen is unknown. The repertoire was sequenced with immunoSEQ multiplex PCR; TCRdb's copy has only in-frame clones and lacks some. The sample has approximately 300,000 clones, roughly 90% seen once. Donors came from a validation cohort of over 100 subjects, distinct from the first 666-subject cohort. This specimen belongs to a study of cytomegalovirus exposure and HLA in healthy donors. Whole-study findings and limits: Overall, 164 TCR beta chains were annotated as cytomegalovirus-associated.

This CDR3 region has 17 residues. In germline, CDR1 is SGHRS, CDR2 YFSETQ. Trimming took off 4 bases at V and 1 base at J, with 20 bases between the two ends. The sequence was obtained from a woman aged 18-29 years in good health and CMV-seronegative. The V call is TRBV5-1, the J call TRBJ1-1, with D maybe TRBD1 (5 bases). The sample consisted of PBMCs. The CDR3 DNA reads as TGCGCCAGCAGCCCATTTGGGGCAGAATGGGGGAACACTGAAGCTTTCTTT. The encoded protein is CASSPFGAEWGNTEAFF. Full variable domain (remainder filled in from reference TRBV5-1 and TRBJ1-1): KAGVTQTPRYLIKTRGQQVTLSCSPISGHRSVSWYQQTPGQGLQFLFEYFSETQRNKGNFPGRFSGRQFSNSRSEMNVSTLELGDSALYLCASSPFGAEWGNTEAFFGQGTRLTVV.